This entry lists 29 T cell receptor beta chains sequenced from one sample in a study of response to subunit inactivated influenza vaccine. TCRdb itself ran the RT-PCR reads through MiXCR, one entry per CDR3 protein. The sample lists about 540,000 distinct CDR3 sequences, 20% to 25% seen once, with 2.5% to 3.5% in the top ten. The sample also formed part of further work on T cells expressing NK-cell markers. That work contributes: The authors made TCR beta cDNA libraries by 5'RACE template switching. This switching added a universal primer site and UMIs.

The source material was CD4+ T cells sorted from PBMCs, sampled roughly 12 days after vaccination. The receptors stem from a man aged 45-65 years who received an inactivated influenza vaccine.

This chain connects TRBV7-2 to TRBJ2-7, with D tentatively TRBD1 (5 bases). Per germline, CDR1 SGHTA and CDR2 FQGNSA. The CDR3 is made up of 14 amino acids. V lost 6 bases and J lost 3, with 15 bases in between. The CDR3: CASSPPAGIYEQYF. The CDR3 DNA sequence: TGTGCCAGCAGTCCCCCGGCAGGGATCTACGAGCAGTACTTC.

Many counts were recorded for this clonotype. This chain links TRBV11-2 with TRBJ2-2; D unresolved. This CDR3 has 13 residues. Germline V gives CDR1 SGHAT, CDR2 FQNNGV. V dropped 0 bases and J dropped 13 bases, with 12 bases sitting between them. Here the CDR3 reads CASSLEGFSGLFF. The CDR3 DNA sequence: TGTGCCAGCAGCTTAGAGGGTTTTTCCGGGCTGTTTTTT.

This clonotype turned up a few times. The gene calls are TRBV3-1 and TRBJ2-4; 9 bases are a match to TRBD2. The CDR3 has 15 residues. Losses at the gene ends were 2 bases for V and 3 bases for J; bases not matched to a gene: 2. The germline CDR1 and CDR2 sequences are LGHDT and YNNKEL (reference sequence). The CDR3: CASSQKREDKNIQYF. In DNA, the CDR3 is TGTGCCAGCAGCCAAAAGCGGGAGGACAAAAACATTCAGTACTTC.

The CDR3: CASTLYPYEQYF. As DNA, the CDR3 is TGTGCCAGCACCCTTTACCCCTACGAGCAGTACTTC. The chain joins TRBV13 to TRBJ2-7; D is unresolved. CDR3 length: 12 amino acids. Trimming took 7 bases from V and 2 from J, leaving 9 bases between them. Germline lookup yields CDR1 PRHDT and CDR2 FYEKMQ (reference sequence).

The V gene is TRBV20-1, the J gene TRBJ2-3; 9 nucleotides align to TRBD2. Trimming removed 2 bases from V and 1 base from J; junction bases left unmatched: 7. CDR1 and CDR2 (germline): DFQATT, SNEGSKA (reference sequence). This CDR3 has 16 amino acids. For the CDR3, the DNA is TGCAGTGCTAGAAAGGCACTAGCGGGCCGCACAGATACGCAGTATTTT. Translation: CSARKALAGRTDTQYF.

This clonotype appeared a few times. The chain has TRBV29-1 and TRBJ2-1; 11 bases line up with TRBD2. The CDR3 contains 16 residues. Germline CDR1 and CDR2: SQVTM and ANQGSEA. J gave up 2 bases and V 4 bases, and 7 bases lay outside the gene matches. CDR3 nucleotides: TGCAGCGTTGGATCGAATAGCGGGAGGGCCTACAATGAGCAGTTCTTC. Amino acids: CSVGSNSGRAYNEQFF.

This clonotype was detected many times. The gene calls are TRBV3-1 and TRBJ1-5; D call uncertain. This CDR3 is built from 13 residues. Germline lookup yields CDR1 LGHDT and CDR2 YNNKEL (reference sequence). V was trimmed by 0 bases and J by 10 bases, leaving 10 bases between them. This CDR3 reads CASSQERQAPQHF. CDR3 coding DNA: TGTGCCAGCAGCCAAGAACGCCAGGCACCCCAGCATTTT.

The chain uses TRBV5-8 and TRBJ2-7, with a possible D match to TRBD2 (6 bases). Trimming removed 2 bases at V and 3 bases at J, with 9 bases between. Looked up from germline, CDR1 is SGHTS and CDR2 is YDEGEE. The CDR3 length is 13 residues. CDR3 DNA: TGTGCCAGCAGCTTCCAGGAGGGCTACGAGCAGTACTTC. This sequence encodes CASSFQEGYEQYF.

The sample holds a few counts of this clonotype. The chain uses TRBV4-1 and TRBJ1-1; possible D gene TRBD1, 5 bases. The germline V gene has CDR1 MGHRA and CDR2 YSYEKL. The CDR3 totals 15 residues. V lost 1 base, J lost 3 bases, and 12 bases lay in between. This CDR3 is CASSQGGNMDTEAFF. CDR3 sequence (DNA): TGCGCCAGCAGCCAAGGGGGGAACATGGACACTGAAGCTTTCTTT.

The genes are TRBV20-1 and TRBJ1-2; no reliable D call. This CDR3 has 14 amino acids. Germline CDR1 and CDR2: DFQATT and SNEGSKA (reference sequence). V was trimmed by 4 bases and J by 3 bases, leaving 15 bases between them. The DNA for the CDR3 is TGCAGTGCTAAAGGCTTGGGGTCCCACTATGGCTACACCTTC. Translating gives CSAKGLGSHYGYTF.

The sample holds many counts of this clonotype. This sequence joins TRBV12-3 or TRBV12-4 and TRBJ2-3; D uncertain. The CDR3 has 13 residues. Trimming took off 8 bases at V and 6 bases at J, with 15 bases between the two ends. For the CDR3, the DNA is TGTGCCAGCTCCCCTGCGGCTATGGATACGCAGTATTTT. Its protein product is CASSPAAMDTQYF.

This clonotype was recorded only once. J is TRBJ2-5 and V is TRBV5-4; tentatively, D is TRBD1 (6 bases). Germline CDR1 reads SGHNT; CDR2 reads YYREEE (reference sequence). CDR3 size: 13 residues. V was trimmed by 4 bases and J by 4 bases, leaving 11 bases between them. The CDR3 DNA reads TGTGCCAGCAGCGGACAGAATAGAGAGACCCAGTACTTC. This translates into CASSGQNRETQYF.

This clonotype has at least ten counts. J is TRBJ2-2 and V is TRBV7-2; 7 bases align to TRBD2. The V gene end was trimmed by 2 bases and the J gene end by 2 bases; junction bases not matched to a gene: 2. The germline V gene has CDR1 SGHTA and CDR2 FQGNSA. This CDR3 has 15 amino acids. CDR3 DNA sequence: TGTGCCAGCAGCTTAACGGGGGGTAACACCGGGGAGCTGTTTTTT. Its protein is CASSLTGGNTGELFF.

This clonotype turned up a few times. The CDR3 protein is CSARDGRGPQETQYF. The DNA of the CDR3 is TGCAGTGCTAGAGATGGGAGGGGGCCCCAAGAGACCCAGTACTTC. This rearrangement joins TRBV20-1 to TRBJ2-5; either TRBD1 or TRBD2 may supply D (7 bases each). This CDR3 region has 15 residues. Trimming left V 0 bases short and J 1 base short, with 12 bases between. The germline V gene encodes CDR1 DFQATT and CDR2 SNEGSKA (reference sequence).

This clonotype was detected a few times. The gene calls are TRBV15 and TRBJ2-1; D uncertain. The V end lost 2 bases, the J end lost 7 bases, and 6 bases lay between the germline ends. CDR1 and CDR2 (germline): LNHNV, YYDKDF (reference sequence). This CDR3 spans 12 amino acids. The chain's CDR3 is CATSRHLNEQFF. The DNA of the CDR3 is TGTGCCACCAGCAGACACTTGAATGAGCAGTTCTTC.

J is TRBJ2-3 and V is TRBV7-2; TRBD2 agrees at 7 bases. Per germline, CDR1 SGHTA and CDR2 FQGNSA. The CDR3 loop spans 17 amino acids. Germline trimming cut 6 bases from V and 2 bases from J; bases unmatched to any gene: 14. The CDR3: CASSRASGPTNTDTQYF. The CDR3 DNA follows: TGTGCCAGCAGTCGGGCTAGCGGCCCCACCAACACAGATACGCAGTATTTT. Drawing the rest from reference TRBV7-2 and TRBJ2-3, the complete variable domain is GAGVSQSPSNKVTEKGKDVELRCDPISGHTALYWYRQSLGQGLEFLIYFQGNSAPDKSGLPSDRFSAERTGGSVSTLTIQRTQQEDSAVYLCASSRASGPTNTDTQYFGPGTRLTVL.

The V and J genes are TRBV6-2 or TRBV6-3 and TRBJ2-7, with 14 bases lining up with TRBD2. The CDR3 has 17 residues. CDR1 and CDR2 (germline): MNHEY, SVGEGT. Trimming removed 8 bases from V and 2 bases from J; junction bases left unmatched: 11. The chain's CDR3 is CASPLPGLAGEAYEQYF. In nucleotides, the CDR3 is TGTGCCAGCCCGCTCCCGGGACTAGCGGGAGAGGCCTACGAGCAGTACTTC.

This chain uses TRBV7-2 with TRBJ2-2; D gene uncertain. This CDR3 has 15 residues. The germline gives CDR1 SGHTA, CDR2 FQGNSA. Trimming shortened V by 5 bases and J by 0 bases, and 10 bases separated the two germline ends. The CDR3 here is CASSPPVSNTGELFF. The CDR3 DNA sequence: TGTGCCAGCAGCCCCCCGGTATCGAACACCGGGGAGCTGTTTTTT.

The chain employs TRBV27 and TRBJ1-4, with 8 nucleotides matching TRBD1. Germline V gene lookup returns CDR1 MNHEY and CDR2 SMNVEV (reference sequence). This CDR3 has 14 residues. The V gene end was trimmed by 8 bases and the J gene end by 7 bases; junction bases not matched to a gene: 9. CDR3 sequence reads: CASRSGGEGEKLFF. The CDR3 DNA reads as TGTGCCAGCCGATCAGGGGGCGAGGGTGAAAAACTGTTTTTT.

The chain recombines TRBV12-3 or TRBV12-4 with TRBJ1-1; D gene ambiguous. Trimming left V 8 bases short and J 4 bases short, with 14 bases between. CDR3 length: 13 residues. CDR3 residues: CASSHGTGTEAFF. Written as DNA, the CDR3 is TGTGCCAGCTCCCATGGTACGGGCACTGAAGCTTTCTTT.

The table lists this clonotype with a few counts. The genes are TRBV14 and TRBJ2-4, with D perhaps matching TRBD2 (6 bases). V was cut by 3 bases and J by 0 bases, with 12 bases left in between. Looked up from germline, CDR1 is SGHDN and CDR2 is FVKESK. The CDR3 runs to 16 residues. The CDR3: CASSHGGKLAKNIQYF. The CDR3 DNA reads TGTGCCAGCAGCCACGGAGGGAAACTAGCCAAAAACATTCAGTACTTC. Full variable domain (missing parts from reference TRBV14 and TRBJ2-4): EAGVTQFPSHSVIEKGQTVTLRCDPISGHDNLYWYRRVMGKEIKFLLHFVKESKQDESGMPNNRFLAERTGGTYSTLKVQPAELEDSGVYFCASSHGGKLAKNIQYFGAGTRLSVL.

This clonotype was seen only a few times. The rearrangement uses TRBV2 and TRBJ2-5; D not certain. CDR1 is SNHLY and CDR2 is FYNNEI in the germline V gene. V lost 6 bases and J 2 bases, leaving 13 bases between the germline ends. The CDR3 is 14 amino acids. The CDR3 sequence is CASRPLTDQETQYF. The DNA of the CDR3 is TGTGCCAGCAGACCCCTGACGGATCAAGAGACCCAGTACTTC.

The chain employs TRBV7-9 and TRBJ2-1, with D possibly TRBD1 on 6 matching bases. Trimming took off 5 bases at V and 0 bases at J, with 11 bases between the two ends. The CDR3 is 15 residues long. Per germline, CDR1 SEHNR and CDR2 FQNEAQ (reference sequence). For the CDR3, the DNA is TGTGCCAGCAGCAATACAGGGAGCTCCTACAATGAGCAGTTCTTC. This sequence encodes CASSNTGSSYNEQFF.

The chain combines TRBV5-1 with TRBJ2-1; TRBD2 might be the D (6 bases). The CDR3 sequence is 15 residues long. CDR1 is SGHRS and CDR2 is YFSETQ in the germline V gene. V was pared by 1 base and J by 4 bases, with 12 bases between. The CDR3 loop is CASSLSTSRYNEQFF. As DNA, the CDR3 is TGCGCCAGCAGCTTGTCCACTAGCAGATACAATGAGCAGTTCTTC.

About this clonotype itself: Sequence at one end of the junction differs from germline and may be a read error. The chain joins TRBV7-9 to TRBJ2-7; maybe TRBD2 (6 bases). Germline CDR1 and CDR2: SEHNR and FQNEAQ (reference sequence). The CDR3 covers 15 residues. CDR3 protein: CASSLDGTGTYEHYF. As DNA, the CDR3 is TGTGCCAGCAGCTTAGATGGGACTGGGACCTACGAGCACTACTTC. Based on the CDR3 plus reference TRBV7-9 and TRBJ2-7, the full variable domain is DTGVSQNPRHKITKRGQNVTFRCDPISEHNRLYWYRQTLGQGPEFLTYFQNEAQLEKSRLLSDRFSAERPKGSFSTLEIQRTEQGDSAMYLCASSLDGTGTYEHYFGPGTRLTVT.

The sample holds a few counts of this clonotype. The V and J genes are TRBV5-4 and TRBJ2-1; TRBD2 agrees at 10 bases. J gave up 0 bases and V 3 bases, and 3 bases lay outside the gene matches. The CDR3 extends over 16 amino acids. Germline V gene sequence: CDR1 SGHNT, CDR2 YYREEE (reference sequence). The CDR3 region is CASSWGLAISYNEQFF. CDR3 in DNA: TGTGCCAGCAGCTGGGGACTAGCGATCTCCTACAATGAGCAGTTCTTC.

The rearrangement joins TRBV4-3 to TRBJ1-4, with a weak D call TRBD1 (5 bases). The germline V and J ends were trimmed by 4 bases and 0 bases, with 12 bases remaining between them. Germline V gene data show CDR1 as LGHNA and CDR2 as YSLEER. There are 16 residues in the CDR3. CDR3 protein: CASSPGLGPTNEKLFF. CDR3 nucleotides: TGCGCCAGCAGCCCGGGACTGGGCCCAACTAATGAAAAACTGTTTTTT.

The chain has TRBV2 and TRBJ2-7, with D perhaps matching TRBD1 or TRBD2 (5 bases each). The germline V gene encodes CDR1 SNHLY and CDR2 FYNNEI. CDR3 length: 13 amino acids. Deletions cut 6 bases from V and 2 bases from J, with 11 bases between. In DNA form, the CDR3 reads TGTGCCAGCAGGGAGACAGCGGCCTACGAGCAGTACTTC. It codes for CASRETAAYEQYF. The whole variable domain, filled in from reference TRBV2 and TRBJ2-7, reads EPEVTQTPSHQVTQMGQEVILRCVPISNHLYFYWYRQILGQKVEFLVSFYNNEISEKSEIFDDQFSVERPDGSNFTLKIRSTKLEDSAMYFCASRETAAYEQYFGPGTRLTVT.

This clonotype was seen a few times. This chain uses TRBV4-2 with TRBJ2-1, with D tentatively TRBD2 (6 bases). Trimming pared 4 bases from V and 5 bases from J, leaving 12 bases between. CDR3 length: 14 amino acids. CDR1 and CDR2 from the germline V gene are LGHNA and YNFKEQ. This chain's CDR3 is CASSPDRLDNEQFF. CDR3 DNA: TGTGCCAGCAGCCCCGACCGACTAGACAATGAGCAGTTCTTC.